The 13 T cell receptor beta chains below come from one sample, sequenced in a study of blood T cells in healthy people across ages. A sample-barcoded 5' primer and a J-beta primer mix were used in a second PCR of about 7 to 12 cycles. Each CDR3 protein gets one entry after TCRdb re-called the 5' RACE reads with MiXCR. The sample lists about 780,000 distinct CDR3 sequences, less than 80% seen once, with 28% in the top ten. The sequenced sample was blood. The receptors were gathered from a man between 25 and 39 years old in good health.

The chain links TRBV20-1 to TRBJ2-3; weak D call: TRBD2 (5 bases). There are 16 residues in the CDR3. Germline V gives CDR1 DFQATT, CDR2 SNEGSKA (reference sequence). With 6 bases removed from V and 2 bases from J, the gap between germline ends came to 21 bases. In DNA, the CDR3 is TGCAGTGCCCGTCCCCCGGAGCCGGGGATCACAGATACGCAGTATTTT. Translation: CSARPPEPGITDTQYF.

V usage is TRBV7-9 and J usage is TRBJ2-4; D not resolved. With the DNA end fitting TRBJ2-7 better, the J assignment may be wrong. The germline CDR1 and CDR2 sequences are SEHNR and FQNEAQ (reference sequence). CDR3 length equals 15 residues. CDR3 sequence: CASSLNPWGSDEQYF. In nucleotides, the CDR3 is TGTGCCAGCAGCTTAAACCCGTGGGGTTCCGACGAGCAGTACTTC.

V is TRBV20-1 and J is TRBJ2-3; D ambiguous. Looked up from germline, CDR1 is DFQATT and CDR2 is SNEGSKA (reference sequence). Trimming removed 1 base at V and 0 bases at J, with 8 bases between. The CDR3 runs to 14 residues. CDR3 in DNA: TGCAGTGCTAGAGCATCTGGGAGCACAGATACGCAGTATTTT. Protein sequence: CSARASGSTDTQYF.

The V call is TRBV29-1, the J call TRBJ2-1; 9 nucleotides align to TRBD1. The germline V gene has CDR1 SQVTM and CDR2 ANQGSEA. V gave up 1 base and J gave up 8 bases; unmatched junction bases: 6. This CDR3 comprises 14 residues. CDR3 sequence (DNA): TGCAGCGTTGAAGTGGACAGGGGTGGTCATGAGCAGTTCTTC. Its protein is CSVEVDRGGHEQFF.

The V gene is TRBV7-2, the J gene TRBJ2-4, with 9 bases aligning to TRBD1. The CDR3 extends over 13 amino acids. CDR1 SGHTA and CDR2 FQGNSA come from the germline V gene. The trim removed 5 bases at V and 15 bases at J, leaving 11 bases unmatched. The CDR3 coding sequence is TGTGCCAGCAGCCTGACAGGGGGAAGGGAGCGGTACTTC. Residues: CASSLTGGRERYF.

The CDR3 reads CASSQEKGASEKLFF. The CDR3 bases are TGTGCCAGCAGCCAAGAGAAGGGGGCAAGTGAAAAACTGTTTTTT. The chain carries TRBV4-2 and TRBJ1-4, with 7 bases that match TRBD1. After removal of 0 bases from V and 7 bases from J, the junction contained 5 bases not matched to a gene. This CDR3 is built from 15 residues. Germline CDR1 and CDR2: LGHNA and YNFKEQ.

The CDR3 loop is CASSSRGGADGYTF. For the CDR3, the DNA is TGTGCCAGCAGCTCTCGTGGGGGGGCGGATGGCTACACCTTC. The chain employs TRBV7-9 and TRBJ1-2; a weak D match, TRBD1 (6 bases). CDR3 length equals 14 residues. Germline V lookup: CDR1 SEHNR, CDR2 FQNEAQ (reference sequence). V dropped 4 bases and J dropped 6 bases, with 15 bases sitting between them.

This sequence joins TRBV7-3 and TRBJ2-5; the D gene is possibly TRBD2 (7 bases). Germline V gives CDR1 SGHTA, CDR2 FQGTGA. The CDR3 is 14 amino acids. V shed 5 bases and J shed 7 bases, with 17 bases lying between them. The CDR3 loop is CASSTSSGGATQYF. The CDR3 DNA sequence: TGTGCCAGCAGCACCTCCTCGGGGGGCGCGACCCAGTACTTC.

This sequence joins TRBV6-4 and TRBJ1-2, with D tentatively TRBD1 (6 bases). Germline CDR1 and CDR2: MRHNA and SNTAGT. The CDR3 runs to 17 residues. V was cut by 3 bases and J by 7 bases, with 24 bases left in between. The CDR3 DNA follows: TGTGCCAGCAGTGAAGAGATGGGGTTCGCGGGGGCGCGTGGCTACACCTTC. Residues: CASSEEMGFAGARGYTF.

The CDR3: CSARDLGGDSYEQYF. In nucleotides, the CDR3 is TGCAGTGCTAGAGATCTGGGGGGGGACTCCTACGAGCAGTACTTC. This chain joins TRBV20-1 and TRBJ2-7; 7 bases line up with TRBD2. Trimming cost V 0 bases and J 0 bases; bases outside gene matches: 5. The CDR3 has 15 amino acids. CDR1 and CDR2 from the germline V gene are DFQATT and SNEGSKA (reference sequence).

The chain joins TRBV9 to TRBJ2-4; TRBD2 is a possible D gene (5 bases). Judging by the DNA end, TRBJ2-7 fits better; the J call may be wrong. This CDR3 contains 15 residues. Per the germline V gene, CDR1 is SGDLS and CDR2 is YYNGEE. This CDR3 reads CASSPVGDSTYEQYF. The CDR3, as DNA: TGTGCCAGCAGCCCGGTGGGAGATTCCACCTACGAGCAGTACTTC.

CDR3 sequence: CASSLARRRSSPLHF. The CDR3 bases are TGTGCCAGCAGCTTAGCGAGGCGGAGGAGTTCACCCCTCCACTTT. This chain links TRBV7-6 with TRBJ1-6, with D hard to call. The CDR3 covers 15 residues. Germline V gene sequence: CDR1 SGHVS, CDR2 FNYEAQ. The V gene lost 0 bases and the J gene lost 9 bases, with 12 bases spanning the gap.

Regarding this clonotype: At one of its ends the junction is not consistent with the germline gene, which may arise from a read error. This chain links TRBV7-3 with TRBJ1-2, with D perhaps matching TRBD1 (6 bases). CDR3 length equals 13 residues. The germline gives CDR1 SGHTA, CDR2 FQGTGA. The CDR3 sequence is CASSVTGRYGYTF. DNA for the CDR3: TGTGCCAGCAGCGTAACAGGGAGGTATGGCTACACCTTC.